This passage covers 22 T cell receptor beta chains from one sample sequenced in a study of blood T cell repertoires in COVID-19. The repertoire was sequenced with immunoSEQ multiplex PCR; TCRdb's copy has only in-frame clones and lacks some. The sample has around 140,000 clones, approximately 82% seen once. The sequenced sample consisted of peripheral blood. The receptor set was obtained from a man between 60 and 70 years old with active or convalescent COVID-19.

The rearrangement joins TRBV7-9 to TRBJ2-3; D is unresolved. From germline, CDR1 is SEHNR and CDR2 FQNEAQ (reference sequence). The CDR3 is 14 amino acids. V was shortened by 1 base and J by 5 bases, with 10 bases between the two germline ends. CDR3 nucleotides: TGTGCCAGCAGCTTAGGGCTTGTGCTAGATACGCAGTATTTT. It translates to CASSLGLVLDTQYF.

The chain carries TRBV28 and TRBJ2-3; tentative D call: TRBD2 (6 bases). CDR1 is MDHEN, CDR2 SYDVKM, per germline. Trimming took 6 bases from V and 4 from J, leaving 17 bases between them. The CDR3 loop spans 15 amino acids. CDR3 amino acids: CASRDPRSGADTQYF. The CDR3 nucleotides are TGTGCCAGCAGGGATCCTAGATCGGGGGCAGATACGCAGTATTTT. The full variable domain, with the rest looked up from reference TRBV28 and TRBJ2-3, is DVKVTQSSRYLVKRTGEKVFLECVQDMDHENMFWYRQDPGLGLRLIYFSYDVKMKEKGDIPEGYSVSREKKERFSLILESASTNQTSMYLCASRDPRSGADTQYFGPGTRLTVL.

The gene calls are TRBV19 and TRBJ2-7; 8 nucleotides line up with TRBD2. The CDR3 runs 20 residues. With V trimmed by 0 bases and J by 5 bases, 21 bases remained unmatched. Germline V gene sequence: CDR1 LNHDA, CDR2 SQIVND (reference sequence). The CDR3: CASSIEGPGGAVPSLHEQYF. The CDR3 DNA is TGTGCCAGTAGTATAGAGGGGCCCGGGGGGGCCGTCCCCAGCCTCCACGAGCAGTACTTC.

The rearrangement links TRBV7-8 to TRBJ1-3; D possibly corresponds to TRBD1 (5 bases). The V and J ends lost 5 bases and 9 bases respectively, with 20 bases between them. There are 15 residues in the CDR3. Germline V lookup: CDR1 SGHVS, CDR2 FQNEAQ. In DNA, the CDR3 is TGTGCCAGCAGCCCAAGATGGGACTCGGAGGGCACCATATATTTT. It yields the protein CASSPRWDSEGTIYF.

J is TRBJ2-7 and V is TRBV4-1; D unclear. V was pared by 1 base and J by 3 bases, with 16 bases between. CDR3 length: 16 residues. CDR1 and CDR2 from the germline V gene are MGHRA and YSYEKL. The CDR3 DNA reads TGCGCCAGCAGCCAAGTCTCCGGAGAGCCCCTCTACGAGCAGTACTTC. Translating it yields CASSQVSGEPLYEQYF.

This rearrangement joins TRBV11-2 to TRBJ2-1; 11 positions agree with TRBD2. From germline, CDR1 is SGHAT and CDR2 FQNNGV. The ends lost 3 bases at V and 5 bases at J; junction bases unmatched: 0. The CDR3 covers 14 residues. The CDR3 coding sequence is TGTGCCAGCAGCTTGACTAGCGGGAACAATGAGCAGTTCTTC. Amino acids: CASSLTSGNNEQFF.

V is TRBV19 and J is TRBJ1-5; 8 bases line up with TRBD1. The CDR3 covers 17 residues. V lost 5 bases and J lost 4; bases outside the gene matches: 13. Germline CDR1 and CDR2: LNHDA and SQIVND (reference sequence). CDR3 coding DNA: TGTGCCAGTAGTGCGACAGGGGAAGGTTTTTGGAATCAGCCCCAGCATTTT. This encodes CASSATGEGFWNQPQHF.

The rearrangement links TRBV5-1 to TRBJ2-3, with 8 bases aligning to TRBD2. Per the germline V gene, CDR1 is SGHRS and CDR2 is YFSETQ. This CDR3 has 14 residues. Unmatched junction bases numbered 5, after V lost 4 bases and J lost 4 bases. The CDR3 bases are TGCGCCAGCAGCAGCGGGGGTGGCGCAGATACGCAGTATTTT. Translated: CASSSGGGADTQYF.

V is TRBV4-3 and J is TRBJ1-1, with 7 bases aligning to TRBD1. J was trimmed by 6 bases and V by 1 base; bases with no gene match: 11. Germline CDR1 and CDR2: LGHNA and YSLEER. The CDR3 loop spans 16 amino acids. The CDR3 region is CASSQVGDDRDPEAFF. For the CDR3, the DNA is TGCGCCAGCAGCCAAGTTGGGGACGACAGGGACCCTGAAGCTTTCTTT.

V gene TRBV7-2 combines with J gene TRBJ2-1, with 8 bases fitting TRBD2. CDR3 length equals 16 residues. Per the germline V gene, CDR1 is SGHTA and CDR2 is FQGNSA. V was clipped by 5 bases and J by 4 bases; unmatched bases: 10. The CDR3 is CASSLLTSGPYNEQFF. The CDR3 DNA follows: TGTGCCAGCAGCCTCCTCACTAGCGGACCTTACAATGAGCAGTTCTTC. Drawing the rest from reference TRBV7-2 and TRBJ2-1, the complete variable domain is GAGVSQSPSNKVTEKGKDVELRCDPISGHTALYWYRQSLGQGLEFLIYFQGNSAPDKSGLPSDRFSAERTGGSVSTLTIQRTQQEDSAVYLCASSLLTSGPYNEQFFGPGTRLTVL.

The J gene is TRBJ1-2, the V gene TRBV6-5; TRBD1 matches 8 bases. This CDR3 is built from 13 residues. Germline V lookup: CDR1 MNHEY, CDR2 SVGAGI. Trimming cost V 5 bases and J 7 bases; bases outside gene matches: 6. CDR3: CASSTRTGSGYTF. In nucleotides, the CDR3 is TGTGCCAGCAGTACCCGGACAGGGTCTGGCTACACCTTC.

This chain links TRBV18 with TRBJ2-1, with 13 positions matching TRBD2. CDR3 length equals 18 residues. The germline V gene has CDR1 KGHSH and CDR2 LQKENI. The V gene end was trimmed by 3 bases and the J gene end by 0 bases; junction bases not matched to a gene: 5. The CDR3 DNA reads TGTGCCAGCTCACCTATAAGGACTAGCGGGAGCTCCTACAATGAGCAGTTCTTC. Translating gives CASSPIRTSGSSYNEQFF.

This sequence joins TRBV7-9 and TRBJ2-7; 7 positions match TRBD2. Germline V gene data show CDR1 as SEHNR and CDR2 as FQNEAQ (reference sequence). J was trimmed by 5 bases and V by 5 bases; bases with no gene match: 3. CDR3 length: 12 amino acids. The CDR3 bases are TGTGCCAGCAGCCGAGGACTAGACGAGCAGTACTTC. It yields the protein CASSRGLDEQYF.

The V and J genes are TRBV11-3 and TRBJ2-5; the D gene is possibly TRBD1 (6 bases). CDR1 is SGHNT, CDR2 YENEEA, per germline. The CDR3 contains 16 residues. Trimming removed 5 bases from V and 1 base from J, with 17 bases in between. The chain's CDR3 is CASSLYGRQVQETQYF. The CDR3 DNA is TGTGCCAGCAGCCTGTATGGCCGACAGGTCCAAGAGACCCAGTACTTC.

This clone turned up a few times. The CDR3 coding sequence is TGTGCCAGCTCACCCTCCGGGACAGGGTATGGCTACACCTTC. Translated: CASSPSGTGYGYTF. This chain joins TRBV18 and TRBJ1-2; 9 positions agree with TRBD1. The CDR3 contains 14 residues. Looked up from germline, CDR1 is KGHSH and CDR2 is LQKENI. J was trimmed by 5 bases and V by 3 bases; bases with no gene match: 4.

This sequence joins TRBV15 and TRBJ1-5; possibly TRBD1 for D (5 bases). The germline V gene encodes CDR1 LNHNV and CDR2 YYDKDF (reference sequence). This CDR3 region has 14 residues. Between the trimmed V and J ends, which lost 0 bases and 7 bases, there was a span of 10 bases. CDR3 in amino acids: CATSRDRVQQPQHF. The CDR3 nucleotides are TGTGCCACCAGCAGAGACAGGGTCCAACAGCCCCAGCATTTT.

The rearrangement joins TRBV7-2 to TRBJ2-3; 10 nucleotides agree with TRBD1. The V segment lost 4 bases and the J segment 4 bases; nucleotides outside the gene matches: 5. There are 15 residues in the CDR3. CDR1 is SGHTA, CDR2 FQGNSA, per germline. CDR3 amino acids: CASSSGTGAPDTQYF. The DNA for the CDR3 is TGTGCCAGCAGCTCCGGGACAGGGGCTCCAGATACGCAGTATTTT.

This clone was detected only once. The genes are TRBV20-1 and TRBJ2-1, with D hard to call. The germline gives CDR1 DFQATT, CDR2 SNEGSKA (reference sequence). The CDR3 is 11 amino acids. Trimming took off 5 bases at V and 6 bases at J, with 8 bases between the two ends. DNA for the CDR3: TGCAGTGCTGGGCAGCTCAATGAGCAGTTCTTC. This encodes CSAGQLNEQFF.

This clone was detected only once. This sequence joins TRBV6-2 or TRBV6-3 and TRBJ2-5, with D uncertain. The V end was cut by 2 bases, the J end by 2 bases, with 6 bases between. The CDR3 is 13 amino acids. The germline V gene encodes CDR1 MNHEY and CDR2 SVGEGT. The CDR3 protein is CASSYPPQETQYF. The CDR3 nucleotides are TGTGCCAGCAGTTACCCCCCTCAAGAGACCCAGTACTTC.

Here the CDR3 reads CASSQNTGGGTDTQYF. The DNA for the CDR3 is TGCGCCAGCAGCCAGAACACAGGGGGGGGCACAGATACGCAGTATTTT. V usage is TRBV4-3 and J usage is TRBJ2-3; D might be TRBD1 (8 bases). The CDR3 sequence is 16 residues long. Germline CDR1 is LGHNA and CDR2 is YSLEER. The germline V and J ends were trimmed by 3 bases and 1 base, with 14 bases remaining between them.

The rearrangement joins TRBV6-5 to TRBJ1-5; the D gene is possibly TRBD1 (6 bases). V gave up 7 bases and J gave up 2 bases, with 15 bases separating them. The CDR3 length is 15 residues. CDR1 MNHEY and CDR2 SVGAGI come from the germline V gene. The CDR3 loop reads CASMGARSGNQPQHF. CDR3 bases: TGTGCCAGCATGGGGGCTCGCTCTGGCAATCAGCCCCAGCATTTT.

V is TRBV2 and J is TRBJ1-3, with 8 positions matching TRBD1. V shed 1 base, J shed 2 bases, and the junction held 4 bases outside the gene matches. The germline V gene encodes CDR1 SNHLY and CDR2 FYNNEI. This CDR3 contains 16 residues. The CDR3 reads CASSEGSDRAGNTIYF. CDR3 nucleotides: TGTGCCAGCAGTGAAGGTTCGGACAGGGCTGGAAACACCATATATTTT.